What follows are 28 T cell receptor beta chains derived from one specimen sequenced in a study of blood T cells in healthy people across ages (dated by TCRdb to about 2015). The method was 5' RACE. This sample was sequenced with an Illumina HiSeq 2500. A second PCR of 7 to 11 cycles was performed with a sample-barcoded 5' primer and a J-beta primer mix. TCRdb's own reprocessing of the public reads used fastp at Q25 and MiXCR and kept productive beta chains. Rows are unified per CDR3 protein, each entry keeping the most common DNA and genes. The sample contains roughly 860,000 distinct CDR3 sequences, around 62% of them found a single time. 28% of the sample goes to the ten largest clones. Sequences were obtained from blood. Every receptor here comes from a man aged 30 to 45 in good health.

This rearrangement joins TRBV6-6 to TRBJ1-1; D remains ambiguous. The CDR3 is 12 amino acids. Looked up from germline, CDR1 is MNHNY and CDR2 is SVGAGI (reference sequence). The ends were cut back, 10 bases at V and 3 bases at J, with 12 bases in the middle. The CDR3 nucleotides read TGTGCCACTAAGATGGGGTACACTGAAGCTTTCTTT. It translates to CATKMGYTEAFF.

This clonotype was seen once. The CDR3 DNA follows: TGTGCCAGCAGTCCGTTGTCAGGGGGCCCCATAGGGAATGAGCAGTTCTTC. This gives the protein CASSPLSGGPIGNEQFF. This sequence joins TRBV11-2 and TRBJ2-1, with 8 bases that match TRBD1. Trimming took 6 bases from V and 7 from J; bases not matched to a gene: 17. Looked up from germline, CDR1 is SGHAT and CDR2 is FQNNGV. The CDR3 consists of 17 residues.

The genes are TRBV11-2 and TRBJ2-1; 9 bases agree with TRBD2. The CDR3 has 18 amino acids. Per the germline V gene, CDR1 is SGHAT and CDR2 is FQNNGV. J gave up 7 bases and V 1 base, and 14 bases lay outside the gene matches. The CDR3 region is CASSLGAILAGGRNEQFF. As DNA, the CDR3 is TGTGCCAGCAGCTTAGGGGCCATTCTTGCGGGGGGGCGAAATGAGCAGTTCTTC.

This chain uses TRBV20-1 with TRBJ2-1, with TRBD1 identical over 7 bases. Germline assignment: CDR1 DFQATT and CDR2 SNEGSKA (reference sequence). CDR3 length: 14 amino acids. V trimming: 1 base; J trimming: 10 bases; junction bases outside the gene matches: 10. CDR3 sequence reads: CSARATGTEYEQFF. In nucleotides, the CDR3 is TGCAGTGCTAGAGCAACCGGGACAGAGTACGAGCAGTTCTTC.

The chain uses TRBV29-1 and TRBJ2-5; TRBD2 agrees at 7 bases. Trimming at V came to 8 bases and at J to 11 bases, leaving 14 bases not matched to a gene. The CDR3 has 12 amino acids. The germline V gene has CDR1 SQVTM and CDR2 ANQGSEA. DNA of the CDR3: TGCAGCCACATGGGGGGGATCAATGAGCAGTACTTC. It yields the protein CSHMGGINEQYF.

This clonotype was seen only a few times. V usage is TRBV27 and J usage is TRBJ2-3, with TRBD2 matching 7 bases. Trimming took 6 bases from V and 7 from J; bases not matched to a gene: 7. The CDR3 is 13 amino acids. Germline CDR1 and CDR2: MNHEY and SMNVEV (reference sequence). The CDR3 region has the DNA TGTGCCAGCAGGCCCGGGAGGAGTTATACGCAGTATTTT. Translation: CASRPGRSYTQYF.

In its sample, this clonotype was seen a few times. V usage is TRBV24-1 and J usage is TRBJ2-5, with 10 positions matching TRBD2. With 3 bases clipped from V and 5 bases from J, the junction kept 5 bases outside the gene matches. The CDR3 has 15 amino acids. The germline V gene has CDR1 KGHDR and CDR2 SFDVKD. CDR3 in amino acids: CATSDSGGAGETQYF. The CDR3 coding sequence is TGTGCCACCAGTGATAGCGGGGGGGCCGGGGAGACCCAGTACTTC.

The chain is built from TRBV18 and TRBJ1-5, with TRBD1 matching 11 bases. After removal of 5 bases from V and 6 bases from J, the junction contained 6 bases not matched to a gene. Germline CDR1 reads KGHSH; CDR2 reads LQKENI. This CDR3 is 15 amino acids long. CDR3 amino acids: CASSDGTGGSQPQHF. In DNA, the CDR3 is TGTGCCAGCTCAGACGGGACAGGGGGTTCTCAGCCCCAGCATTTT.

V is TRBV29-1 and J is TRBJ2-4, with 9 bases that match TRBD1. The DNA end is a closer match to TRBJ2-7, so the J assignment may be wrong. From germline, CDR1 is SQVTM and CDR2 ANQGSEA. The CDR3 totals 13 residues. For the CDR3, the DNA is TGCAGCGTCGGGACAGGGTGGAGCCTCGAGCAGTACTTC. Amino acids: CSVGTGWSLEQYF.

The CDR3, as DNA: TGCAGTGCTAGAGATAGGGCAGCCTTGAGTTATGGCTACACCTTC. As protein: CSARDRAALSYGYTF. The rearrangement joins TRBV20-1 to TRBJ1-2, with D unresolved. The germline V and J ends were trimmed by 0 bases and 5 bases, with 16 bases remaining between them. CDR3 length: 15 amino acids. The germline V gene encodes CDR1 DFQATT and CDR2 SNEGSKA (reference sequence).

This clonotype was seen a few times. V and J are TRBV4-2 and TRBJ2-5; the D is unclear. The closer fit of TRBJ2-7 to the DNA end suggests the J call may be wrong. This CDR3 has 14 amino acids. Per germline, CDR1 LGHNA and CDR2 YNFKEQ. The CDR3 sequence: CASSQVPASYEQYF. As DNA, the CDR3 is TGTGCCAGCAGCCAAGTGCCGGCGAGCTACGAGCAGTACTTC.

This chain links TRBV14 with TRBJ2-2; possible D gene TRBD2, 5 bases. V lost 0 bases and J lost 5, with 13 bases in between. CDR3 length equals 16 residues. CDR1 SGHDN and CDR2 FVKESK come from the germline V gene. The CDR3 reads CASSQDRASYTGELFF. The CDR3 DNA follows: TGTGCCAGCAGCCAAGATCGGGCTAGCTATACCGGGGAGCTGTTTTTT.

The chain recombines TRBV20-1 with TRBJ2-1; 8 bases agree with TRBD2. This CDR3 has 12 residues. The germline V gene encodes CDR1 DFQATT and CDR2 SNEGSKA (reference sequence). V gave up 4 bases and J gave up 6 bases; unmatched junction bases: 2. Written as DNA, the CDR3 is TGCAGTGCTAAAGGGACTAGCAATGAGCAGTTCTTC. It translates to CSAKGTSNEQFF.

V gene TRBV10-3 combines with J gene TRBJ2-7; D is uncertain. Trimming stripped 3 bases from V and 3 bases from J, with 15 bases between. The CDR3 covers 15 residues. Germline CDR1 is ENHRY and CDR2 is SYGVKD. The CDR3 spells CAISDPSVNNYEQYF. In DNA form, the CDR3 reads TGTGCCATCAGTGACCCATCTGTGAATAACTACGAGCAGTACTTC.

The V call is TRBV6-5, the J call TRBJ2-5; 9 bases are a match to TRBD1. Germline V gives CDR1 MNHEY, CDR2 SVGAGI. With V trimmed by 1 base and J by 1 base, 4 bases remained unmatched. CDR3 length: 16 amino acids. CDR3 DNA: TGTGCCAGCAGTTACTTGGACAGGGGAGGCCAAGAGACCCAGTACTTC. Its translation: CASSYLDRGGQETQYF.

This clonotype was detected only once. The V call is TRBV4-3, the J call TRBJ2-7; the D is unclear. The ends were cut back, 4 bases at V and 4 bases at J, with 17 bases in the middle. Germline loops: CDR1 LGHNA, CDR2 YSLEER. The length of the CDR3 is 15 residues. This CDR3 reads CASSPETLLHYEQYF. In nucleotides, the CDR3 is TGCGCCAGCAGCCCAGAGACTCTGCTCCATTACGAGCAGTACTTC.

The rearrangement uses TRBV29-1 and TRBJ1-4; D gene ambiguous. The CDR3 totals 12 residues. Germline loops: CDR1 SQVTM, CDR2 ANQGSEA. Between the trimmed V and J ends, which lost 4 bases and 8 bases, there was a span of 11 bases. CDR3 nucleotides: TGCAGCGTTGGGCAGTTCGGGGAAAAACTGTTTTTT. Amino acid sequence: CSVGQFGEKLFF.

The CDR3 protein is CASSVWGRNQPQHF. The CDR3 DNA sequence: TGTGCCAGCAGTGTGTGGGGGCGGAATCAGCCCCAGCATTTT. This rearrangement joins TRBV12-3 or TRBV12-4 to TRBJ1-5, with a possible D match to TRBD1 (6 bases). The CDR3 has 14 residues. The V end was cut by 5 bases, the J end by 4 bases, with 12 bases between.

This rearrangement joins TRBV10-3 to TRBJ2-6; perhaps D is TRBD1 or TRBD2 (5 bases each). With 0 bases removed from V and 8 bases from J, the gap between germline ends came to 14 bases. Per germline, CDR1 ENHRY and CDR2 SYGVKD. There are 16 residues in the CDR3. In DNA, the CDR3 is TGTGCCATCAGTGAGTCAAGAGGGGTGCGAACCAACGTCCTGACTTTC. Translating it yields CAISESRGVRTNVLTF.

This chain joins TRBV4-3 and TRBJ2-3; possibly TRBD2 for D (6 bases). The V end lost 0 bases, the J end lost 2 bases, and 12 bases lay between the germline ends. This CDR3 is 16 amino acids long. Germline V gives CDR1 LGHNA, CDR2 YSLEER. CDR3 sequence (DNA): TGCGCCAGCAGCCAAGATTGGGTAGCGGCCACAGATACGCAGTATTTT. Amino acids: CASSQDWVAATDTQYF.

CDR3 DNA sequence: TGTGCCAGCAGGCGCGGGACTCCCGGGGAGACCCAGTACTTC. Translating it yields CASRRGTPGETQYF. This rearrangement joins TRBV12-3 or TRBV12-4 to TRBJ2-5; D perhaps matches TRBD2 (6 bases). The CDR3 has 14 amino acids. V lost 6 bases and J 5 bases, leaving 16 bases between the germline ends.

The rearrangement links TRBV6-2 or TRBV6-3 to TRBJ2-7; 12 nucleotides align to TRBD1. Germline CDR1 and CDR2: MNHEY and SVGEGT. The V gene end was trimmed by 5 bases and the J gene end by 0 bases; junction bases not matched to a gene: 11. There are 18 residues in the CDR3. The CDR3: CASSLGQGASRSSYEQYF. CDR3 sequence (DNA): TGTGCCAGCAGTCTGGGACAGGGGGCTTCCAGAAGCTCCTACGAGCAGTACTTC.

This clonotype was seen only a few times. The chain recombines TRBV12-3 or TRBV12-4 with TRBJ1-5, with a tentative D call TRBD1 (5 bases). The length of the CDR3 is 16 residues. V gave up 2 bases and J gave up 5 bases, with 16 bases separating them. The CDR3 region has the DNA TGTGCCAGCAGTTTATCTTTTTGGGGGAAAGATCAGCCCCAGCATTTT. It translates to CASSLSFWGKDQPQHF.

The chain has TRBV7-2 and TRBJ2-1; 8 bases align to TRBD2. The V gene's germline CDR1 is SGHTA and CDR2 FQGNSA. The CDR3 spans 15 residues. The J segment lost 9 bases and the V segment lost 0 bases, leaving 7 bases of the junction unmatched. This CDR3 is CASSLAGTRNSEQFF. CDR3 nucleotide sequence: TGTGCCAGCAGCTTAGCCGGGACTAGGAACAGTGAGCAGTTCTTC.

This clonotype was found a few times. The chain carries TRBV19 and TRBJ2-3; D gene unclear. V lost 5 bases and J lost 1, with 7 bases in between. The CDR3 totals 13 residues. The germline gives CDR1 LNHDA, CDR2 SQIVND (reference sequence). This CDR3 is CASSGRGTDTQYF. DNA for the CDR3: TGTGCCAGTAGTGGTCGGGGCACAGATACGCAGTATTTT.

This clonotype was detected a few times. The genes are TRBV4-2 and TRBJ1-1; D gene uncertain. CDR3 size: 14 residues. The V and J ends lost 0 bases and 5 bases respectively, with 10 bases between them. Germline V CDR1 and CDR2: LGHNA, YNFKEQ. DNA of the CDR3: TGTGCCAGCAGCCAAGATTCCCGTCCGACTGAAGCTTTCTTT. This codes for CASSQDSRPTEAFF.

As for this clonotype: At one end the junction does not follow the germline gene, possibly because of a read error. V and J are TRBV12-3 or TRBV12-4 and TRBJ2-1; no reliable D call. This CDR3 region has 15 residues. The CDR3 sequence is CASRPPLVPYNGQVF. CDR3 bases: TGTGCCAGCAGGCCTCCCCTAGTGCCTTACAATGGGCAGGTCTTC.

The gene calls are TRBV12-3 or TRBV12-4 and TRBJ2-3; TRBD1 matches at 10 bases. The CDR3 has 15 amino acids. With V trimmed by 5 bases and J by 4 bases, 6 bases remained unmatched. CDR3 in DNA: TGTGCCAGCAGTGGGGGACAGGGGAGAGCAGATACGCAGTATTTT. Translation gives CASSGGQGRADTQYF.